The clone carrying this T cell receptor beta chain has a single count. Its antigen remains unidentified. The CDR3 is made up of 12 amino acids. Germline CDR1 reads DFQATT; CDR2 reads SNEGSKA (reference sequence). V lost 5 bases to trimming and J lost 4 bases, with 10 bases between them. These data originate in a study of identical twins. Points from the study as a whole: With abundant cord blood beta clonotypes, insertions were fewer; memory repertoires showed no such pattern.

TCRdb fed the 5' RACE reads into MiXCR, producing one record per CDR3 protein. The table has some 440,000 distinct CDR3 sequences, 24% seen once. These data were also reused for a study on T cells expressing NK-cell markers. Per that paper: Seven HCMV-seropositive donors and one seronegative donor made up the eight sequenced donors.

The genes are TRBV20-1 and TRBJ2-3, with no clear D. The sequencing sample was made of CD4+ T cells sorted from blood. The sequence was collected from a woman aged 18-35 years in good health. The CDR3 sequence is CSAGGNSDTQYF. The CDR3 coding sequence is TGCAGTGCTGGTGGGAATTCAGATACGCAGTATTTT.